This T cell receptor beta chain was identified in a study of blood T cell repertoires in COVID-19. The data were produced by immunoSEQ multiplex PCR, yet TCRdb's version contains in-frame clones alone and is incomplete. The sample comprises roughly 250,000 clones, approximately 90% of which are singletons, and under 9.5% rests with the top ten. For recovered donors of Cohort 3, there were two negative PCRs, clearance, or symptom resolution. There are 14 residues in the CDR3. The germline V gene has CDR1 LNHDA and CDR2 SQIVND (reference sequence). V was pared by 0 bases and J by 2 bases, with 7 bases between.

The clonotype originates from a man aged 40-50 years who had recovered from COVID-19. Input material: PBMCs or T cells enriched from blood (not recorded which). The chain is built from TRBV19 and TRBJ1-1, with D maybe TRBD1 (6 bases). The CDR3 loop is CASSIDRGNTEAFF. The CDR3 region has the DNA TGTGCCAGTAGTATAGACAGGGGTAACACTGAAGCTTTCTTT.